One sample yielded the 6 T cell receptor beta chains listed below, sequenced in a study of PD-1 blockade in mismatch repair-deficient tumors. The method was immunoSEQ multiplex PCR; TCRdb's version includes in-frame clones alone and lacks a portion of them. The data show roughly 130,000 clones, approximately 91% seen once. Sequenced material: peripheral blood, taken approximately 73 weeks after starting pembrolizumab. These receptor sequences come from an adult with mismatch repair-deficient cancer.

This sequence joins TRBV15 and TRBJ2-7; tentatively, D is TRBD1 (7 bases). This CDR3 region has 14 residues. The ends were cut back, 3 bases at V and 2 bases at J, with 11 bases in the middle. Per germline, CDR1 LNHNV and CDR2 YYDKDF (reference sequence). This CDR3 reads CATSSQGGAYEQYF. The CDR3 coding sequence is TGTGCCACCAGCAGTCAGGGGGGTGCCTACGAGCAGTACTTC.

The chain combines TRBV28 with TRBJ2-5, with 8 bases aligning to TRBD1. The CDR3 runs to 14 residues. Germline V gene sequence: CDR1 MDHEN, CDR2 SYDVKM. V lost 8 bases, J lost 3 bases, and 8 bases stayed unmatched. CDR3 bases: TGTGCCAGCCATAAACAGGGGGACGAAGAGACCCAGTACTTC. Amino acids: CASHKQGDEETQYF.

The chain joins TRBV7-9 to TRBJ1-1; 9 bases line up with TRBD1. Trimming cost V 5 bases and J 4 bases; bases outside gene matches: 11. CDR3 size: 16 residues. The V gene's germline CDR1 is SEHNR and CDR2 FQNEAQ (reference sequence). CDR3 amino acids: CASSLSMMTGGTEAFF. CDR3 bases: TGTGCCAGCAGCCTTTCTATGATGACAGGGGGCACTGAAGCTTTCTTT.

This chain joins TRBV5-4 and TRBJ2-5; 7 bases are a match to TRBD2. Trimming cost V 1 base and J 5 bases; bases outside gene matches: 20. The CDR3 is 19 amino acids. From germline, CDR1 is SGHNT and CDR2 YYREEE (reference sequence). The CDR3 DNA reads TGTGCCAGCAGCTTGACACCGACCCCCGGGGTTTGGGAGGGGGAGACCCAGTACTTC. Residues: CASSLTPTPGVWEGETQYF.

This clone has only a few counts. The chain employs TRBV7-9 and TRBJ2-1; tentative D call: TRBD1 (8 bases). Trimming stripped 6 bases from V and 7 bases from J, with 13 bases between. The CDR3 spans 13 residues. The germline CDR1 and CDR2 sequences are SEHNR and FQNEAQ (reference sequence). The CDR3 bases are TGTGCCAGCAGGGACAGGGAGGGGAATGAGCAGTTCTTC. Its protein is CASRDREGNEQFF.

This chain connects TRBV4-1 to TRBJ2-7; 7 nucleotides align to TRBD1. This CDR3 contains 13 residues. Germline CDR1 and CDR2: MGHRA and YSYEKL. Trimming took 4 bases from V and 6 from J; bases not matched to a gene: 6. This CDR3 reads CASSPRQGSEQYF. In DNA, the CDR3 is TGCGCCAGCAGCCCGAGACAGGGTAGCGAGCAGTACTTC.